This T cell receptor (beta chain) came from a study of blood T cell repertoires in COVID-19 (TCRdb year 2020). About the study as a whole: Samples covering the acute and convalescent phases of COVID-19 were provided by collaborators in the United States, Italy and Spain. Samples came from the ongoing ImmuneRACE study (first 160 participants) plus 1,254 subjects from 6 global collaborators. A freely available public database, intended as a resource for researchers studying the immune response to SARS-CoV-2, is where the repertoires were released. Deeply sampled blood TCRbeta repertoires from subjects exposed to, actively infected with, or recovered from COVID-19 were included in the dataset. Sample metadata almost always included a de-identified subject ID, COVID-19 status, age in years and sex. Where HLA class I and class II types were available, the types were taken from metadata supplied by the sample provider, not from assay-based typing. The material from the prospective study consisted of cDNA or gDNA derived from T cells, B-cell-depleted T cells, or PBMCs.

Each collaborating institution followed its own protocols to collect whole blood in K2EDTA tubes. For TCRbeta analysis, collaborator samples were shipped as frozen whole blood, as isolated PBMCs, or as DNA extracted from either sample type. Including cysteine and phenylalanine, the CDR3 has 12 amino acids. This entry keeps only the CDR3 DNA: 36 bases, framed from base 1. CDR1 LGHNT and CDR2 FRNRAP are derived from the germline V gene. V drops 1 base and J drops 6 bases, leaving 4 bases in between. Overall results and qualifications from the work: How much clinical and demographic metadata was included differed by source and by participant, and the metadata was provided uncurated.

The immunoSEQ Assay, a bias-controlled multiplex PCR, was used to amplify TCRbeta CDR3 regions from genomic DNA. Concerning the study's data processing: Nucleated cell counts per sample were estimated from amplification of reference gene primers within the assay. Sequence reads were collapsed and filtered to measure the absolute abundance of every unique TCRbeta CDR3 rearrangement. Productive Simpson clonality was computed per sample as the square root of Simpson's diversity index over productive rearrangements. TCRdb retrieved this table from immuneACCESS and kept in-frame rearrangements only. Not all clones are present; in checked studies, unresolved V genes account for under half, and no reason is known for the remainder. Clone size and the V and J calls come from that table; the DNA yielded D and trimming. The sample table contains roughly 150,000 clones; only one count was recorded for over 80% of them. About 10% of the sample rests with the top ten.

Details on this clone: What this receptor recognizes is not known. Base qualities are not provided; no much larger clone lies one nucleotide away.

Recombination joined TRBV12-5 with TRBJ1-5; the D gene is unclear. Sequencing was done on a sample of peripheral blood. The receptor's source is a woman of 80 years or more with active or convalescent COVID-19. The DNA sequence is TGTGCTAGTGGTTTGGAGAGTCAGCCCCAGCATTTT. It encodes CASGLESQPQHF.